This TCR beta chain was obtained from a study of human T cells and chemical hapten exposure. About the research overall: On the upper back, patch tests were applied with 0.01% DPC and read at 6 days.

As the library was built, unique molecular identifiers were attached to individual cDNA molecules. TCRdb fed the RACE reads into MiXCR, producing one record per CDR3 protein. Here the sample spans 200,000 to 300,000 distinct CDR3 sequences, more than 6.5% being singletons. Time point denoted: pre-sensitization, week 0. Treatment described: therapeutic diphenylcyclopropenone sensitization with weekly scalp DPC. The CDR3 loop spans 13 amino acids. Germline V gene sequence: CDR1 LGHDT, CDR2 YNNKEL (reference sequence). With 6 bases clipped from V and 3 bases from J, the junction kept 5 bases outside the gene matches.

This clonotype was sampled from a woman in her 40s with alopecia areata. Some clones in this sample may be carry-over from other donors' samples. This rearrangement joins TRBV3-1 to TRBJ2-7; 7 bases are a match to TRBD2. Sample: whole blood, taken in connection with sensitization to the hapten diphenylcyclopropenone (DPC). The CDR3 loop reads CASSPRTSYEQYF. The CDR3, as DNA: TGTGCCAGCAGTCCCCGGACTAGCTACGAGCAGTACTTC.